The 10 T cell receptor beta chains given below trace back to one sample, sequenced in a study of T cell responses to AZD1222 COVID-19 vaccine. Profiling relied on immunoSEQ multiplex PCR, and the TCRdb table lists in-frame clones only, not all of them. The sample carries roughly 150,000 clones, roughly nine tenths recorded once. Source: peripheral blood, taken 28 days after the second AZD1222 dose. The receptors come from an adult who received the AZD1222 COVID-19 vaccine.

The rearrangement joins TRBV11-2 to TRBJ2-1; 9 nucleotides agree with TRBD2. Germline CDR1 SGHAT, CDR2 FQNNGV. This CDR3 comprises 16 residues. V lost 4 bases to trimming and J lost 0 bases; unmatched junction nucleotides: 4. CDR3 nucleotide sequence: TGTGCCAGCAGCTGGGAAGCGGGAGGCTCCTACAATGAGCAGTTCTTC. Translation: CASSWEAGGSYNEQFF.

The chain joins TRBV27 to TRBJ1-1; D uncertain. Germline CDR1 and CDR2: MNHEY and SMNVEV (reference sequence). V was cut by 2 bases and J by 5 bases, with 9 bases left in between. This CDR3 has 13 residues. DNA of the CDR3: TGTGCCAGCAGTTTAGTGGCCGATACTGAAGCTTTCTTT. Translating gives CASSLVADTEAFF.

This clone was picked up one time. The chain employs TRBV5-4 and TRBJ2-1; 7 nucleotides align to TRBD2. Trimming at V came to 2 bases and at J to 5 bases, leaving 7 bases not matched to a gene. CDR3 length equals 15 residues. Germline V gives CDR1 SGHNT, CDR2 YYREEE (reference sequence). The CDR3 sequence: CASSFRLAEHNEQFF. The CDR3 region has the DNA TGTGCCAGCAGCTTCCGGCTAGCGGAACACAATGAGCAGTTCTTC.

CDR3 DNA sequence: TGTGCCAGCAGTTACTCCGACAGGAGGTCCACCGGGGAGCTGTTTTTT. Its translation: CASSYSDRRSTGELFF. The chain combines TRBV6-5 with TRBJ2-2, with a weak D call TRBD1 (6 bases). The germline CDR1 and CDR2 sequences are MNHEY and SVGAGI. V shed 0 bases and J shed 4 bases, with 12 bases lying between them. The length of the CDR3 is 16 residues.

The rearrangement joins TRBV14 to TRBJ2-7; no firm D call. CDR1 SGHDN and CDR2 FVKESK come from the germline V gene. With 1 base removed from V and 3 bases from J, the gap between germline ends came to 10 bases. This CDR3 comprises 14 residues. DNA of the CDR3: TGTGCCAGCAGCCAAGGAGCGCGCGGCTACGAGCAGTACTTC. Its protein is CASSQGARGYEQYF.

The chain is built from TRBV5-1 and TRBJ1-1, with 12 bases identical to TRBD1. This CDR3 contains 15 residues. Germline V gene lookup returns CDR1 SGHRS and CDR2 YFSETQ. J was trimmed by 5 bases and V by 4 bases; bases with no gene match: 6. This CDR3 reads CASSRGQGAGTEAFF. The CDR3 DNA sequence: TGCGCCAGCAGCCGGGGACAGGGGGCGGGTACTGAAGCTTTCTTT. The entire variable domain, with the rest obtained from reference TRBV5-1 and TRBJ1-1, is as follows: KAGVTQTPRYLIKTRGQQVTLSCSPISGHRSVSWYQQTPGQGLQFLFEYFSETQRNKGNFPGRFSGRQFSNSRSEMNVSTLELGDSALYLCASSRGQGAGTEAFFGQGTRLTVV.

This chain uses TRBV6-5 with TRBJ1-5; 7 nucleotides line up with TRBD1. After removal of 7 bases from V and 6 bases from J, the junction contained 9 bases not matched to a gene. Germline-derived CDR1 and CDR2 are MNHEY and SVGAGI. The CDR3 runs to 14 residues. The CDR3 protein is CASTQGTVGQPQHF. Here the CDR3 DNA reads TGTGCCAGCACCCAAGGGACAGTTGGTCAGCCCCAGCATTTT.

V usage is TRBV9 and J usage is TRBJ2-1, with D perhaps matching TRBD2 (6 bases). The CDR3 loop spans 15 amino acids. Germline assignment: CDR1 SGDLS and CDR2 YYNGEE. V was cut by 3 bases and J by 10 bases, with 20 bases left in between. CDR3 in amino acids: CASSGRLDIGKEQFF. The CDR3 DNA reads TGTGCCAGCAGCGGCAGACTAGATATAGGGAAGGAGCAGTTCTTC.

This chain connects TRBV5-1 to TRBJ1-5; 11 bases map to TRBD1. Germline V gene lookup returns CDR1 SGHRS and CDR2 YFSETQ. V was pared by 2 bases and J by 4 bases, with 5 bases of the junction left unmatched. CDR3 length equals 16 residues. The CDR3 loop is CASSLGTGGRNQPQHF. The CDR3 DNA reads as TGCGCCAGCAGCTTAGGGACAGGGGGTCGGAATCAGCCCCAGCATTTT.

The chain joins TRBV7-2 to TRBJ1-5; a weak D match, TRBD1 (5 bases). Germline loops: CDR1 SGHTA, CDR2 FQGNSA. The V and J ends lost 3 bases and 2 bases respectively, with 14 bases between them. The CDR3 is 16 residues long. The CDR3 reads CASSLEGVFGNQPQHF. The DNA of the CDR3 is TGTGCCAGCAGCTTGGAAGGGGTCTTCGGCAATCAGCCCCAGCATTTT.